A selection of T cell receptor beta chains follows, all from one sample in a study of T cell repertoires in cytomegalovirus infection. The antigens for these receptors are not known. TCRdb re-called the reads through MiXCR, storing one row per CDR3 protein. The table records 450,000 to 650,000 distinct CDR3 sequences, roughly 43% of them present only once. The sample was cultured PBMCs, taken from culture after CMV antigen stimulation. Receptors originate from a human donor in good health (CMV status not recorded). Some clones in this sample may be carry-over from other donors' samples. The CDR3 runs from the conserved cysteine through the conserved F or W. Each record gives: clone size, V gene, J gene, D gene, CDR3 protein, CDR3 DNA. A D gene is named only where the DNA matches it firmly. Size tells how often a clone was seen (once, few, many) or the class of an expanded clone, and some rows leave it out.

clone_size: few
v_call: TRBV6-1
j_call: TRBJ2-2
d_call: TRBD1
cdr3_aa: CASSGQGGTGELFF
cdr3_nt: TGTGCCAGCAGTGGACAGGGCGGCACCGGGGAGCTGTTTTTT

clone_size: few
v_call: TRBV6-1
j_call: TRBJ1-4
d_call: TRBD1
cdr3_aa: CASSRTGSYEKLFF
cdr3_nt: TGTGCCAGCAGTAGGACAGGGTCGTATGAAAAACTGTTTTTT

clone_size: few
v_call: TRBV7-8
j_call: TRBJ2-2
d_call: .
cdr3_aa: CASSLVRDGELFF
cdr3_nt: TGTGCCAGCAGCTTAGTAAGGGACGGGGAGCTGTTTTTT

clone_size: .
v_call: TRBV7-2
j_call: TRBJ2-1
d_call: .
cdr3_aa: CASSFDLGNYNEQFF
cdr3_nt: TGTGCCAGCAGCTTTGACTTAGGCAACTACAATGAGCAGTTCTTC

clone_size: .
v_call: TRBV18
j_call: TRBJ2-2
d_call: TRBD1
cdr3_aa: CASSSTGVVGELFF
cdr3_nt: TGTGCCAGCTCATCTACAGGGGTCGTCGGGGAGCTGTTTTTT

clone_size: .
v_call: TRBV7-2
j_call: TRBJ2-7
d_call: TRBD2
cdr3_aa: CASSLAFAGGTGEQYF
cdr3_nt: TGTGCCAGCAGCTTAGCGTTCGCGGGAGGAACGGGGGAGCAGTACTTC

clone_size: .
v_call: TRBV6-6
j_call: TRBJ2-1
d_call: TRBD2
cdr3_aa: CALWASGSLGDQIHEQFF
cdr3_nt: TGTGCCCTCTGGGCTAGCGGGTCATTGGGCGATCAGATCCATGAGCAGTTCTTC

clone_size: .
v_call: TRBV29-1
j_call: TRBJ1-1
d_call: .
cdr3_aa: CSVEPVGIPEAFF
cdr3_nt: TGCAGCGTTGAACCTGTGGGGATCCCTGAAGCTTTCTTT

clone_size: few
v_call: TRBV6-5
j_call: TRBJ1-1
d_call: .
cdr3_aa: CASSYNGGRNTEAFF
cdr3_nt: TGTGCCAGCAGTTACAACGGGGGGCGGAACACTGAAGCTTTCTTT

clone_size: .
v_call: TRBV4-3
j_call: TRBJ2-7
d_call: .
cdr3_aa: CASSQYQGGAYEQYF
cdr3_nt: TGCGCCAGCAGCCAATACCAGGGGGGAGCCTACGAGCAGTACTTC